These 10 T cell receptor beta chains originate from one sample sequenced in a study of cytomegalovirus exposure and HLA in healthy donors. With 60 Vbeta and 13 Jbeta primers, the PCR was carried out. Repertoires were generated with immunoSEQ multiplex PCR, while TCRdb's copy carries only in-frame clones and drops some. The sample gives 75,000 to 80,000 clones, over 70% of which show up once; less than 2% is in the top ten. Sequenced sample: PBMCs. Receptor source: a man between 40 and 49 years old in good health and CMV-seronegative.

Note on this clone: At one boundary the junction diverges from the germline segment, which might be a read error. The rearrangement joins TRBV7-7 to TRBJ2-2; D is perhaps TRBD2 (5 bases). Germline CDR1 reads SSHAT; CDR2 reads FNYEAQ (reference sequence). The CDR3 runs 14 residues. The CDR3 DNA reads as TGTGCTAGCAGCCCCTTAGCGATAAGCGGGGAGCTGTTTTTT. Its translation: CASSPLAISGELFF.

The chain uses TRBV7-2 and TRBJ1-4; D remains unclear. V gave up 2 bases and J gave up 6 bases, with 4 bases separating them. Germline CDR1 and CDR2: SGHTA and FQGNSA. This CDR3 contains 12 residues. As DNA, the CDR3 is TGTGCCAGCAGCTTATCCTATGAAAAACTGTTTTTT. Its protein product is CASSLSYEKLFF.

This chain connects TRBV20-1 to TRBJ2-7; a possible D gene is TRBD2 (5 bases). Germline V gene data show CDR1 as DFQATT and CDR2 as SNEGSKA (reference sequence). The CDR3 consists of 10 residues. V dropped 6 bases and J dropped 3 bases, with 6 bases sitting between them. The CDR3 DNA follows: TGCAGTGCCGGGAACTACGAGCAGTACTTC. This codes for CSAGNYEQYF.

The chain carries TRBV2 and TRBJ2-5, with TRBD2 identical over 7 bases. Germline V gene sequence: CDR1 SNHLY, CDR2 FYNNEI. The CDR3 sequence is 15 residues long. J lost 4 bases, V lost 2 bases, and 7 bases had no gene match. The chain's CDR3 is CASSESLPSGETQYF. CDR3 bases: TGTGCCAGCAGTGAAAGTCTTCCTAGCGGAGAGACCCAGTACTTC.

This clone was recorded a few times. The V call is TRBV5-1, the J call TRBJ2-2, with D possibly TRBD2 on 5 matching bases. Trimming shortened V by 0 bases and J by 6 bases, and 6 bases separated the two germline ends. The germline CDR1 and CDR2 sequences are SGHRS and YFSETQ. The CDR3 is 13 amino acids. In nucleotides, the CDR3 is TGCGCCAGCAGCTTGGGGACTTCCGGGGAGCTGTTTTTT. As protein: CASSLGTSGELFF.

The rearrangement uses TRBV7-6 and TRBJ1-3, with D possibly matching TRBD1 (6 bases). Trimming cost V 4 bases and J 0 bases, with 13 bases left between them. CDR1 and CDR2 from the germline V gene are SGHVS and FNYEAQ. The CDR3 is made up of 16 amino acids. Here the CDR3 DNA reads TGTGCCAGCAGCTCCCACAGGGAAAGCTCTGGAAACACCATATATTTT. This translates into CASSSHRESSGNTIYF.

The chain recombines TRBV6-5 with TRBJ1-6; possibly TRBD1 for D (6 bases). The germline V gene has CDR1 MNHEY and CDR2 SVGAGI. The CDR3 loop spans 13 amino acids. V was trimmed by 8 bases and J by 3 bases, leaving 8 bases between them. The CDR3 DNA is TGTGCCAGCCGACAGGACTATAATTCACCCCTCCACTTT. This sequence encodes CASRQDYNSPLHF.

This clone turned up a few times. The genes are TRBV28 and TRBJ2-1, with D maybe TRBD2 (5 bases). CDR1 MDHEN and CDR2 SYDVKM come from the germline V gene. Trimming shortened V by 3 bases and J by 3 bases, and 15 bases separated the two germline ends. The CDR3 extends over 16 amino acids. CDR3 nucleotides: TGTGCCAGCAGTTTCGGGGTAAGAATCTTCTACAATGAGCAGTTCTTC. This translates into CASSFGVRIFYNEQFF. Supplemented by reference TRBV28 and TRBJ2-1, the full variable domain reads DVKVTQSSRYLVKRTGEKVFLECVQDMDHENMFWYRQDPGLGLRLIYFSYDVKMKEKGDIPEGYSVSREKKERFSLILESASTNQTSMYLCASSFGVRIFYNEQFFGPGTRLTVL.

This clone occurred once. V usage is TRBV18 and J usage is TRBJ1-1; TRBD1 matches at 12 bases. V lost 5 bases, J lost 5 bases, and 9 bases stayed unmatched. Germline lookup yields CDR1 KGHSH and CDR2 LQKENI. CDR3 length: 16 residues. The chain's CDR3 is CASSSGTGGWRTEAFF. The CDR3 nucleotides are TGTGCCAGCTCATCCGGGACAGGGGGCTGGCGGACTGAAGCTTTCTTT.

This clone was picked up a small number of times. Here the CDR3 DNA reads TGTGCCAGCAGCGTTATGTCTCAGGGGTACAATGAGCAGTTCTTC. This codes for CASSVMSQGYNEQFF. This chain joins TRBV9 and TRBJ2-1; possibly TRBD1 for D (6 bases). V lost 2 bases and J lost 4, with 13 bases in between. Germline V gene data show CDR1 as SGDLS and CDR2 as YYNGEE. This CDR3 is built from 15 residues.